This record covers a single TCR beta chain. Which antigen it targets is not known. Within one base of it there is no much larger clone, and no base qualities were kept. CDR1 SNHLY and CDR2 FYNNEI are derived from the germline V gene. The CDR3 contains 15 residues, cysteine and phenylalanine counted. Here the CDR3 DNA is all that survives: 45 bases in frame from base 1. V and J are truncated by 9 bases and 3 bases respectively, leaving an intervening sequence of 20 bases. The data stem from a study of OX40 agonist ivuxolimab in advanced cancers. Concerning the study at large: The costimulatory receptor OX40 (CD134) was targeted by ivuxolimab, a fully human IgG2 agonistic monoclonal antibody. Intravenous ivuxolimab was administered to patients every 2 weeks at six dose levels: 0.01, 0.1, 0.3, 1.5, 3 and 10 mg/kg. Of the approximately 50 dose-escalation patients, hepatocellular carcinoma was present in 19, melanoma in roughly 15, renal cell carcinoma in 9 and head and neck cancer in 9. The dose-escalation cohort was 82.7% male with a mean age of approximately 60 years, ranging from roughly 20 to 80. Prior anti-PD-1, anti-PD-L1 or anti-CTLA-4 therapy was permitted, and checkpoint inhibitors had been received by less than 45% of dose-escalation patients. Partial responses were achieved by three dose-escalation patients, of whom one had hepatocellular carcinoma and two had cutaneous melanoma. The purpose of peripheral TCRbeta sequencing was to test whether ivuxolimab changed TCR sequence diversity and led to clonal T-cell expansion. The paper reports the monotherapy dose-escalation portion (N of about 47 patients) of the phase I ivuxolimab trial.

The trial excluded patients who had a history of autoimmune disease or were on systemic immunosuppression. Peripheral blood for TCR sequencing was collected from all dose cohorts at baseline, on cycle 4 day 1, and on cycle 7 day 1. Samples came from an open-label, multicenter, first-in-human phase I dose-escalation trial of ivuxolimab. Adults with locally advanced or metastatic melanoma, renal cell carcinoma, hepatocellular carcinoma or head and neck squamous cell carcinoma were enrolled in the trial. Before TCR sequencing, CD4+ and CD8+ T cells were separately sorted from peripheral blood. Study-level results and caveats: In partial responders in the 0.1-3.0 mg/kg groups, normalized peripheral clonal expansion was found to be among the lowest, especially among CD8+ T cells. Antigen specificity was not determined for the clonally expanded peripheral T cells. Low levels of normalized T-cell clonal expansion were also seen in some nonresponding patients. After ivuxolimab, expanded clones were on average more numerous among CD8+ T cells than among CD4+ T cells. At doses of 0.1 to 3.0 mg/kg, clonal expansion of both CD4+ and CD8+ blood T cells was observed from baseline to week 6.

To sequence the TCRbeta CDR3 region, genomic DNA was isolated from the sorted cells. TCRbeta CDR3 regions were sequenced using the immunoSEQ Assay. Held by TCRdb, this immuneACCESS table contains in-frame sequences only and omits some clones. Under half of the omission traces to an unresolved V gene where checked; the cause of the rest is unknown. This sample is represented by 50,000 to 75,000 clones; approximately 92% of them were singletons. Together, the top ten hold 14% of the sample. Source: CD4+ or CD8+ T cells sorted from blood, taken in a trial of the OX40 agonist ivuxolimab. This receptor was obtained from an adult with an advanced solid tumor such as melanoma, head and neck, liver or kidney cancer. This chain is built from TRBV2 and TRBJ1-2, with the D gene too uncertain to name. DNA sequence: TGTGCCAGAACCCCAACCAGGACTGGGGACTATGGCTACACCTTC. It codes for CARTPTRTGDYGYTF.